These 9 T cell receptor beta chains share one sample of origin, sequenced in a study of T-cell memory formation after mild COVID-19. Using its own MiXCR run on the 5' RACE reads, TCRdb lists one record per CDR3 protein. Altogether roughly 400,000 distinct CDR3 sequences are present, 15% to 20% being singletons, with the ten largest covering 20% to 25%. The sample was PBMCs or a T cell subset sorted from them (not recorded which). The receptors stem from a man between 18 and 29 years old who had mild COVID-19 (a few samples of this study predate the infection). Cell type and time point are not known.

Only a few counts were recorded for this clonotype. V usage is TRBV5-1 and J usage is TRBJ2-2; TRBD1 is a possible D gene (5 bases). The germline gives CDR1 SGHRS, CDR2 YFSETQ. The CDR3 spans 16 residues. Trimming removed 2 bases from V and 3 bases from J, with 14 bases in between. CDR3 bases: TGCGCCAGCAGCTTCCAGACCAGGGCCCACACCGGGGAGCTGTTTTTT. Its protein product is CASSFQTRAHTGELFF.

This clonotype has a handful of counts. This chain joins TRBV15 and TRBJ2-1, with D hard to call. V lost 5 bases to trimming and J lost 3 bases, with 14 bases between them. This CDR3 is 15 amino acids long. The germline CDR1 and CDR2 sequences are LNHNV and YYDKDF (reference sequence). The CDR3 protein is CATSGNNGIYNEQFF. The CDR3 DNA sequence: TGTGCCACCAGCGGAAACAACGGAATCTACAATGAGCAGTTCTTC.

This clonotype was detected ten times or more. The chain recombines TRBV2 with TRBJ2-3, with D hard to call. Germline-derived CDR1 and CDR2 are SNHLY and FYNNEI. This CDR3 is built from 10 residues. V shed 6 bases and J shed 4 bases, with 2 bases lying between them. The CDR3 sequence: CASRADTQYF. The CDR3 nucleotides are TGTGCCAGCAGAGCAGATACGCAGTATTTT.

The rearrangement joins TRBV9 to TRBJ1-1; D remains unclear. Per the germline V gene, CDR1 is SGDLS and CDR2 is YYNGEE. V lost 0 bases and J lost 0, with 9 bases in between. The CDR3 length is 15 residues. The chain's CDR3 is CASSVVTGMNTEAFF. For the CDR3, the DNA is TGTGCCAGCAGCGTAGTAACGGGTATGAACACTGAAGCTTTCTTT.

The table lists this clonotype with a few counts. This rearrangement joins TRBV6-6 to TRBJ1-1; no definite D call. Germline V gene data show CDR1 as MNHNY and CDR2 as SVGAGI (reference sequence). V gave up 4 bases and J gave up 10 bases, with 19 bases separating them. The CDR3 contains 14 residues. The DNA for the CDR3 is TGTGCCAGCAGTTCCCTGGGCCCGCTCCTTCTAGCTTTCTTT. Its translation is CASSSLGPLLLAFF.

The chain recombines TRBV6-2 or TRBV6-3 with TRBJ2-3, with 7 bases that match TRBD1. CDR1 and CDR2 (germline): MNHEY, SVGEGT. V was pared by 6 bases and J by 2 bases, with 8 bases of the junction left unmatched. CDR3 length equals 15 residues. CDR3 sequence: CASRRLDRATDTQYF. The CDR3 bases are TGTGCCAGCAGGCGACTCGACAGGGCCACAGATACGCAGTATTTT.

This clonotype turned up a few times. Germline is not matched at one junction end, which may reflect a read error. The chain couples TRBV4-2 to TRBJ2-2, with D perhaps TRBD1 (5 bases). CDR1 is LGHNA, CDR2 YNFKEQ, per germline. This CDR3 is 17 amino acids long. The CDR3 bases are TGTGCCAGCAGCCAAGTTATGGGGCCCCTGAACTCCGGGGAGCTGTTTTTT. This codes for CASSQVMGPLNSGELFF.

This clonotype was found many times. V usage is TRBV6-6 and J usage is TRBJ2-7, with TRBD1 matching over 9 bases. V shed 0 bases and J 5 bases; nucleotides not matched to a gene: 8. This CDR3 contains 16 residues. The germline V gene has CDR1 MNHNY and CDR2 SVGAGI (reference sequence). CDR3 sequence reads: CASSYSGQGSTHEQYF. The CDR3 region has the DNA TGTGCCAGCAGTTACTCCGGACAGGGGAGTACCCACGAGCAGTACTTC.

The chain combines TRBV28 with TRBJ2-7, with 9 bases lining up with TRBD1. The germline gives CDR1 MDHEN, CDR2 SYDVKM. This CDR3 region has 14 residues. V dropped 5 bases and J dropped 1; count of bases not matched to a gene: 3. Written as DNA, the CDR3 is TGTGCCAGCAGTCCGACAGGGGGGTCCTACGAGCAGTACGTC. Encoded protein: CASSPTGGSYEQYV.